These 12 T cell receptor beta chains came from one sample sequenced in a study of cytomegalovirus exposure and HLA in healthy donors. Both 60 Vbeta primers and 13 Jbeta primers went into the PCR. The assay was immunoSEQ multiplex PCR, and TCRdb's table has in-frame clones only and misses some. This sample's table reports under 95,000 clones. The sequencing input was PBMCs. Source of these receptors: a female donor in good health and CMV-seropositive.

The rearrangement links TRBV18 to TRBJ2-7; 10 bases line up with TRBD2. The J segment lost 4 bases and the V segment lost 5 bases, leaving 5 bases of the junction unmatched. This CDR3 is 14 amino acids long. Germline V lookup: CDR1 KGHSH, CDR2 LQKENI. The CDR3 region has the DNA TGTGCCAGCTCATTCGGGACTAGCGATTACGAGCAGTACTTC. This translates into CASSFGTSDYEQYF.

This chain links TRBV19 with TRBJ2-7; TRBD1 is a possible D gene (6 bases). This CDR3 is built from 13 residues. CDR1 is LNHDA, CDR2 SQIVND, per germline (reference sequence). V lost 1 base, J lost 5 bases, and 9 bases lay in between. The CDR3 spells CASSIVRGDEQYF. CDR3 DNA sequence: TGTGCCAGTAGTATAGTCAGGGGCGACGAGCAGTACTTC.

This CDR3 reads CASSRGWANYGYTF. CDR3 nucleotide sequence: TGTGCCAGCAGCCGAGGCTGGGCTAACTATGGCTACACCTTC. The V and J genes are TRBV7-9 and TRBJ1-2; D ambiguous. From germline, CDR1 is SEHNR and CDR2 FQNEAQ (reference sequence). CDR3 length equals 14 residues. V was clipped by 5 bases and J by 0 bases, with 10 bases between them. Using reference TRBV7-9 and TRBJ1-2 for the parts outside the CDR3, the full variable domain is DTGVSQNPRHKITKRGQNVTFRCDPISEHNRLYWYRQTLGQGPEFLTYFQNEAQLEKSRLLSDRFSAERPKGSFSTLEIQRTEQGDSAMYLCASSRGWANYGYTFGSGTRLTVV.

Remarks on this clone: An end of the junction differs from the germline gene, which may be a read error. Other DNA sequences in this specimen translate into the identical CDR3. This chain uses TRBV6-5 with TRBJ1-6; 10 positions agree with TRBD1. Germline CDR1 is MNHEY and CDR2 is SVGAGI. The CDR3 runs to 14 residues. The CDR3 DNA reads TGTGCCAGCAGCCAGGACAGGGGGAATTCACCCCTACACTTT. It codes for CASSQDRGNSPLHF.

The chain joins TRBV6-5 to TRBJ2-7; 14 bases fit TRBD2. J was trimmed by 2 bases and V by 6 bases; bases with no gene match: 3. The CDR3 runs to 15 residues. Germline V CDR1 and CDR2: MNHEY, SVGAGI. Here the CDR3 DNA reads TGTGCCAGCAGCCTGACTAGCGGGGGGGCCTACGAGCAGTACTTC. This gives the protein CASSLTSGGAYEQYF.

This chain joins TRBV4-1 and TRBJ2-7; a possible D gene is TRBD2 (6 bases). The germline gives CDR1 MGHRA, CDR2 YSYEKL. The V and J ends lost 3 bases and 1 base respectively, with 7 bases between them. There are 13 residues in the CDR3. The CDR3 protein is CASSQTSSYEQYF. The CDR3 nucleotides are TGCGCCAGCAGCCAGACTAGTTCCTACGAGCAGTACTTC.

The chain couples TRBV5-4 to TRBJ2-5, with 9 bases that match TRBD1. J was trimmed by 2 bases and V by 2 bases; bases with no gene match: 7. This CDR3 spans 16 amino acids. CDR1 is SGHNT, CDR2 YYREEE, per germline (reference sequence). CDR3 residues: CASSFISGQGQETQYF. In DNA form, the CDR3 reads TGTGCCAGCAGCTTCATCTCGGGACAGGGACAAGAGACCCAGTACTTC.

This sequence joins TRBV19 and TRBJ2-7; unclear D gene. V shed 3 bases and J shed 4 bases, with 7 bases lying between them. Germline V CDR1 and CDR2: LNHDA, SQIVND (reference sequence). The CDR3 runs 12 residues. CDR3 sequence: CASSIPPYEQYF. In DNA form, the CDR3 reads TGTGCCAGTAGTATCCCCCCTTACGAGCAGTACTTC.

The chain recombines TRBV14 with TRBJ2-7; D perhaps matches TRBD1 (6 bases). Deletions cut 4 bases from V and 2 bases from J, with 12 bases between. Per germline, CDR1 SGHDN and CDR2 FVKESK. This CDR3 comprises 14 residues. CDR3 nucleotide sequence: TGTGCCAGCAGCCCTGGACAGTTTCCCTACGAGCAGTACTTC. This sequence encodes CASSPGQFPYEQYF.

The chain combines TRBV29-1 with TRBJ2-3; TRBD2 might be the D (6 bases). V was trimmed by 3 bases and J by 3 bases, leaving 25 bases between them. This CDR3 has 18 amino acids. From germline, CDR1 is SQVTM and CDR2 ANQGSEA. This chain's CDR3 is CSVEGTGGASGGTDTQYF. In nucleotides, the CDR3 is TGCAGCGTTGAGGGGACTGGCGGGGCGTCAGGAGGGACAGATACGCAGTATTTT.

The chain combines TRBV5-1 with TRBJ2-5, with 10 bases aligning to TRBD2. Looked up from germline, CDR1 is SGHRS and CDR2 is YFSETQ. Germline trimming cut 2 bases from V and 3 bases from J; bases unmatched to any gene: 1. This CDR3 has 14 residues. The CDR3 spells CASSLTSGKETQYF. CDR3 in DNA: TGCGCCAGCAGCTTAACTAGCGGGAAAGAGACCCAGTACTTC.

V gene TRBV19 combines with J gene TRBJ2-7; 9 bases match TRBD1. The germline V gene has CDR1 LNHDA and CDR2 SQIVND (reference sequence). The CDR3 runs to 13 residues. V lost 5 bases to trimming and J lost 7 bases; unmatched junction nucleotides: 6. CDR3 coding DNA: TGTGCCAGTAGTCCGTGGACAGGGGTTGAGCAGTACTTC. Translating it yields CASSPWTGVEQYF.